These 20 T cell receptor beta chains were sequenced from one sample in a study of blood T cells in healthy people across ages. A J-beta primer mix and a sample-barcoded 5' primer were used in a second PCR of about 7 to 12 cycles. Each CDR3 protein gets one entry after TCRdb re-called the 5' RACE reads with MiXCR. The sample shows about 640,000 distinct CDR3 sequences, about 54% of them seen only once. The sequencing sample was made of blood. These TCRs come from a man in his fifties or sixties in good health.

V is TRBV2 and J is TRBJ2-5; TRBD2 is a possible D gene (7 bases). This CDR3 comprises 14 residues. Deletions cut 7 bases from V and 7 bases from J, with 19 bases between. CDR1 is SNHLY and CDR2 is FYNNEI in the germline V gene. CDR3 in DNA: TGTGCCAGCAAAAATGAGGGGGGGAGTGGGACCCAGTACTTC. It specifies CASKNEGGSGTQYF.

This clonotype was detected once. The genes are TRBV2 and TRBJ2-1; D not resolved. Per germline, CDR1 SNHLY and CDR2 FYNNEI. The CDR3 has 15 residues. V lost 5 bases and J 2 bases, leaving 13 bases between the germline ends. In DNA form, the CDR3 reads TGTGCCAGCAGTCGGCCTGACTCGACCTACAATGAGCAGTTCTTC. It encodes CASSRPDSTYNEQFF. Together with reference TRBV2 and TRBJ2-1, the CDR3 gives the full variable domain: EPEVTQTPSHQVTQMGQEVILRCVPISNHLYFYWYRQILGQKVEFLVSFYNNEISEKSEIFDDQFSVERPDGSNFTLKIRSTKLEDSAMYFCASSRPDSTYNEQFFGPGTRLTVL.

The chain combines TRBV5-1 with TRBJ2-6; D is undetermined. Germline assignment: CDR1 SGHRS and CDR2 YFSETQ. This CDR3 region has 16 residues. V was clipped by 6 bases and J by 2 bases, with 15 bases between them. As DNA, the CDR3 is TGCGCCAGCACCGCGTCCAGTATGGCTGGGGCCAACGTCCTGACTTTC. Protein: CASTASSMAGANVLTF.

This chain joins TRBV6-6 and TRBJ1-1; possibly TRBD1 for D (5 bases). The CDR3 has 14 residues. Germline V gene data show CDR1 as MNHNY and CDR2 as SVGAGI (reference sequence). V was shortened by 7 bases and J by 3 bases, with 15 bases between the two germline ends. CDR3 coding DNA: TGTGCCAGCACTCCGGCAGGGACCTACACTGAAGCTTTCTTT. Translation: CASTPAGTYTEAFF.

For the CDR3, the DNA is TGCAGCGAAAAAACTGGGGAAAAACTGTTTTTT. It yields the protein CSEKTGEKLFF. This chain connects TRBV20-1 to TRBJ1-4; D is undetermined. Per germline, CDR1 DFQATT and CDR2 SNEGSKA (reference sequence). The CDR3 totals 11 residues.

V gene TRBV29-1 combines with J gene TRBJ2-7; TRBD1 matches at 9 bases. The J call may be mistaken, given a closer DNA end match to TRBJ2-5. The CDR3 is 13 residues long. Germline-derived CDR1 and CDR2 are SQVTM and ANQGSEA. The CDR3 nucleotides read TGCAGCGGCACCGGGACAGGGCGCGAGACCCAGTACTTC. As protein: CSGTGTGRETQYF.

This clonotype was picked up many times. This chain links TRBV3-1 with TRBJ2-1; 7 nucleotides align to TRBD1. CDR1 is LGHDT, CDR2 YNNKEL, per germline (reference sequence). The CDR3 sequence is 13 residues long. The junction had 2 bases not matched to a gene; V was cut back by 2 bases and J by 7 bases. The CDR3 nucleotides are TGTGCCAGCAGCCAAATACAGGGGAATGAGCAGTTCTTC. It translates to CASSQIQGNEQFF.

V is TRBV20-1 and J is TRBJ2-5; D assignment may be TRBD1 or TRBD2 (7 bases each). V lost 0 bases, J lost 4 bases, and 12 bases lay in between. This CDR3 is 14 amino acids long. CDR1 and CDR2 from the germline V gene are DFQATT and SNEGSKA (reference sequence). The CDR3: CSAREARGGETQYF. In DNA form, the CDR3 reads TGCAGTGCTAGAGAAGCCAGGGGGGGAGAGACCCAGTACTTC.

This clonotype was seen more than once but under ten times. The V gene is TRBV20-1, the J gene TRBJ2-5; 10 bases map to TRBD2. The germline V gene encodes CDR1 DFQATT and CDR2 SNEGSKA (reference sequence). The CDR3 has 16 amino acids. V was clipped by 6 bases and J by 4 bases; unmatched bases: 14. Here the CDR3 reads CSARTSGTWGRETQYF. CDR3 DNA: TGCAGTGCGCGGACTAGCGGCACATGGGGGCGAGAGACCCAGTACTTC.

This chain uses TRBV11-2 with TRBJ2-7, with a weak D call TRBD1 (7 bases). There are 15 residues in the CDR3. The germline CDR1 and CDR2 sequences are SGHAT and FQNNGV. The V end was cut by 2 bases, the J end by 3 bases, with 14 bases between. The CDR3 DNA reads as TGTGCCAGCAGCTTAAATCGACAGGGAGGCTACGAGCAGTACTTC. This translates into CASSLNRQGGYEQYF. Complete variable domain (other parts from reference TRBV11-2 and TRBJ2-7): EAGVAQSPRYKIIEKRQSVAFWCNPISGHATLYWYQQILGQGPKLLIQFQNNGVVDDSQLPKDRFSAERLKGVDSTLKIQPAKLEDSAVYLCASSLNRQGGYEQYFGPGTRLTVT.

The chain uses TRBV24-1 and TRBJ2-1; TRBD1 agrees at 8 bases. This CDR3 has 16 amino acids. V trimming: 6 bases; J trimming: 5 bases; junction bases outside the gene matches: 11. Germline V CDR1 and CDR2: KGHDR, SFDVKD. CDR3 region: CATSFTGTGKHNEQFF. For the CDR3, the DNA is TGTGCCACCAGTTTTACCGGGACAGGTAAACACAATGAGCAGTTCTTC.

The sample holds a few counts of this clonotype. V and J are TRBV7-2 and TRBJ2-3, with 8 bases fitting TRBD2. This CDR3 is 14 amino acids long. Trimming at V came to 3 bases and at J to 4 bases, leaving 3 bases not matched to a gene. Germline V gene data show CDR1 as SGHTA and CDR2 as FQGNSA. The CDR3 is CASSFHGGADTQYF. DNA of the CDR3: TGTGCCAGCAGCTTTCACGGGGGGGCAGATACGCAGTATTTT.

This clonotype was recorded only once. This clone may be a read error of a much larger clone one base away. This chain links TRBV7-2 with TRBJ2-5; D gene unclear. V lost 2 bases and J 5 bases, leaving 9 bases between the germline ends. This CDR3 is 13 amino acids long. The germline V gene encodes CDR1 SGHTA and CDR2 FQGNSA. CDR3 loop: CASSLIGLETQYF. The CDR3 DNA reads TGTGCCAGCAGCTTAATAGGGCTGGAGACCCAGTACTTC.

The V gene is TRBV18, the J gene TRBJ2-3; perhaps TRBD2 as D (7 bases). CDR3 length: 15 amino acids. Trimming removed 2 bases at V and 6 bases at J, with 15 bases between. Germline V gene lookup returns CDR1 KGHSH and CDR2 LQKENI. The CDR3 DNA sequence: TGTGCCAGCTCACCAAACAAGGGGGGGCCGGATACGCAGTATTTT. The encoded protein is CASSPNKGGPDTQYF.

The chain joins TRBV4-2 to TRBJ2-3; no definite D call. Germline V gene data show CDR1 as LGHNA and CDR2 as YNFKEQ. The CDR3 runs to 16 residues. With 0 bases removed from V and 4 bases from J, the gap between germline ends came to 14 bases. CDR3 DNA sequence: TGTGCCAGCAGCCAAGATATTCGGGCTGCTGCAGATACGCAGTATTTT. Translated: CASSQDIRAAADTQYF.

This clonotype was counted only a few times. The CDR3 region has the DNA TGTGCCAGCAGCTTAGGGGGGACAGGGTGGGAGACCCAGTACTTC. This gives the protein CASSLGGTGWETQYF. This sequence joins TRBV7-2 and TRBJ2-5, with 9 bases identical to TRBD1. The CDR3 consists of 15 residues. Germline V gene lookup returns CDR1 SGHTA and CDR2 FQGNSA. Trimming cost V 1 base and J 5 bases; bases outside gene matches: 5.

DNA of the CDR3: TGTGCCAGCAGCCAAGATGGAGCGGGGGGCCTCCCCTACAATGAGCAGTTCTTC. Translated, it gives CASSQDGAGGLPYNEQFF. This chain uses TRBV3-1 with TRBJ2-1, with TRBD2 matching over 9 bases. CDR1 is LGHDT, CDR2 YNNKEL, per germline (reference sequence). J lost 2 bases, V lost 0 bases, and 8 bases had no gene match. The CDR3 runs 18 residues.

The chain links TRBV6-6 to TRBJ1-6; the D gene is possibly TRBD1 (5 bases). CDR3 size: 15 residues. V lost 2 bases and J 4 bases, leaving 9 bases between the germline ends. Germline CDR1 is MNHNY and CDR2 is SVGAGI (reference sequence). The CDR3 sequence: CASSYPTEYNSPLHF. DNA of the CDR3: TGTGCCAGCAGTTACCCGACAGAGTATAATTCACCCCTCCACTTT.

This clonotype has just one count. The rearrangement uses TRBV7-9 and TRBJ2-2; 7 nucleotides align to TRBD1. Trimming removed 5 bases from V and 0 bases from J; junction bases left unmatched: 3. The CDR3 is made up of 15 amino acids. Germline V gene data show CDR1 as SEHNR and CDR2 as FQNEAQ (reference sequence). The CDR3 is CASSQTGTNTGELFF. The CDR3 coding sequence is TGTGCCAGCAGCCAGACAGGGACGAACACCGGGGAGCTGTTTTTT.

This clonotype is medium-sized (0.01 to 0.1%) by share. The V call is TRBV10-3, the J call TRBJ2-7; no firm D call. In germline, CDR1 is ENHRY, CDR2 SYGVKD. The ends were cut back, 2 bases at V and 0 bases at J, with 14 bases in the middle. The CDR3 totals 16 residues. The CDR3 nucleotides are TGTGCCATCAGTGAGCCCGATCAGACGAGCTCCTACGAGCAGTACTTC. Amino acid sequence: CAISEPDQTSSYEQYF.